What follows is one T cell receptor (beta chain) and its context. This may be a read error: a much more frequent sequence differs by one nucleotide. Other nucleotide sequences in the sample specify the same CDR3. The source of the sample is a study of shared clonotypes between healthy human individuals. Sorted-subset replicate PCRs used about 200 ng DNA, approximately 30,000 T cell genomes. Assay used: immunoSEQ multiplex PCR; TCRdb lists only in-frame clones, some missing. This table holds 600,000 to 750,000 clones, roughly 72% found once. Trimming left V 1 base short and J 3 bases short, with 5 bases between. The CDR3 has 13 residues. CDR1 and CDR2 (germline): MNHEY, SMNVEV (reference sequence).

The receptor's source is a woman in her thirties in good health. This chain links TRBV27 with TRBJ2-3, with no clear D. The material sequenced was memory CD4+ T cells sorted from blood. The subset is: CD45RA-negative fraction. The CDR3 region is CASSLFGTDTQYF. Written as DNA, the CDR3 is TGTGCCAGCAGTTTATTCGGAACAGATACGCAGTATTTT.